The clone carrying this T cell receptor (beta chain) was seen only a few times. Antigen: not known. Preparation of the TCRbeta library was carried out with unique molecular identifiers. A single record per CDR3 protein comes from TCRdb applying MiXCR to the PCR reads. The sample lists fewer than 750,000 distinct CDR3 sequences, 20% to 25% occurring once. Germline lookup yields CDR1 DFQATT and CDR2 SNEGSKA (reference sequence). The germline V and J ends were trimmed by 0 bases and 4 bases, with 15 bases remaining between them. The CDR3 is made up of 15 amino acids. The source of the sample is a study of T-cell reconstitution after alpha-beta-depleted transplantation in children. Study-level findings and limits: From newly produced T cells came most of the T-cell counts and diversity one year after transplant.

The V gene is TRBV20-1, the J gene TRBJ1-2; D remains unclear. Sample: PBMCs, mostly from graft donor cells, taken 360 days after TCRalphabeta/CD19-depleted stem cell transplant. This receptor was obtained from a boy under two years old who had a stem cell transplant for acute myeloid leukemia, so the T cells may come from the graft donor. The CDR3 DNA follows: TGCAGTGCTAGAGATCCCGTTGACTGGGTCTATGGCTACACCTTC. Translation: CSARDPVDWVYGYTF.